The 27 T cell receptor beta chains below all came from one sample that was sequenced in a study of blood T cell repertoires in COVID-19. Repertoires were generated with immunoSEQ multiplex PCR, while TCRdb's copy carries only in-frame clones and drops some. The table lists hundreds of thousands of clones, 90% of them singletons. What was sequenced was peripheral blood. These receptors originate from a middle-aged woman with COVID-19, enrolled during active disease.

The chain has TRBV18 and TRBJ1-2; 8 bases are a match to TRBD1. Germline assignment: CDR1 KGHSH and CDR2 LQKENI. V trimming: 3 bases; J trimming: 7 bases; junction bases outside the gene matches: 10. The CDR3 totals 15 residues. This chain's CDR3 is CASSPGQGGDLGYTF. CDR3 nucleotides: TGTGCCAGCTCACCTGGACAGGGTGGAGACCTTGGCTACACCTTC.

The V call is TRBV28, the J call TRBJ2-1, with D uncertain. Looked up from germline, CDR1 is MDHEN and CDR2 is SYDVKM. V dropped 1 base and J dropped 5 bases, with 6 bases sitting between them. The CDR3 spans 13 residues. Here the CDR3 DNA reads TGTGCCAGCAGTTTATACCTAAACAATGAGCAGTTCTTC. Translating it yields CASSLYLNNEQFF.

The CDR3 region is CASSPGAPVNTGELFF. The CDR3 DNA sequence: TGTGCCAGCTCACCAGGAGCTCCCGTGAACACCGGGGAGCTGTTTTTT. V is TRBV18 and J is TRBJ2-2, with D uncertain. Germline V gene sequence: CDR1 KGHSH, CDR2 LQKENI. The CDR3 runs 16 residues. The ends were cut back, 2 bases at V and 1 base at J, with 11 bases in the middle. The whole variable domain, remainder taken from reference TRBV18 and TRBJ2-2, is NAGVMQNPRHLVRRRGQEARLRCSPMKGHSHVYWYRQLPEEGLKFMVYLQKENIIDESGMPKERFSAEFPKEGPSILRIQQVVRGDSAAYFCASSPGAPVNTGELFFGEGSRLTVL.

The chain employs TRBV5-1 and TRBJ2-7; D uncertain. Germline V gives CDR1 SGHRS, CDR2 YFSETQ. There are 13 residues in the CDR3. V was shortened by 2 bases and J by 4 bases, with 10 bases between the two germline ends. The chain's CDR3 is CASSFLAGYEQYF. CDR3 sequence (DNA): TGCGCCAGCAGCTTTTTAGCTGGGTACGAGCAGTACTTC.

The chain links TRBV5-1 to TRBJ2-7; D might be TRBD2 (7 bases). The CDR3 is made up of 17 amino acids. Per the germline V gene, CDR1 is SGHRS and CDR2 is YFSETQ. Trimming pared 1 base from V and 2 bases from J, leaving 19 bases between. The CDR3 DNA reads TGCGCCAGCAGCTTGCACCCCAGGGGAGGGAACCCCTACGAGCAGTACTTC. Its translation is CASSLHPRGGNPYEQYF. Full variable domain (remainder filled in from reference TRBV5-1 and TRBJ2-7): KAGVTQTPRYLIKTRGQQVTLSCSPISGHRSVSWYQQTPGQGLQFLFEYFSETQRNKGNFPGRFSGRQFSNSRSEMNVSTLELGDSALYLCASSLHPRGGNPYEQYFGPGTRLTVT.

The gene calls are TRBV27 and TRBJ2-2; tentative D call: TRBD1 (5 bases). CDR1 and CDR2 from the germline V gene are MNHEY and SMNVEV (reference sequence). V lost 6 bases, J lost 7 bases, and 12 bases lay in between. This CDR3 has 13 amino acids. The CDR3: CASSWTPGGELFF. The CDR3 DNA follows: TGTGCCAGCAGCTGGACACCCGGCGGGGAGCTGTTTTTT.

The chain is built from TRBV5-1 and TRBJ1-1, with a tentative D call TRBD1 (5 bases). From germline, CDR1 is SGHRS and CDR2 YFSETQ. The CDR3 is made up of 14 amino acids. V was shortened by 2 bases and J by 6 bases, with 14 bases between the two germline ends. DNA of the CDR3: TGCGCCAGCAGCTTTGTGGCAGGGAAAGCTGAAGCTTTCTTT. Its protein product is CASSFVAGKAEAFF.

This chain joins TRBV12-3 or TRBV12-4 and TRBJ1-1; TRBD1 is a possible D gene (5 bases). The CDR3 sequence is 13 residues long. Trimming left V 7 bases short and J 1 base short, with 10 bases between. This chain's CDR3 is CASKQTENTEAFF. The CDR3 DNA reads TGTGCCAGCAAGCAGACAGAGAACACTGAAGCTTTCTTT.

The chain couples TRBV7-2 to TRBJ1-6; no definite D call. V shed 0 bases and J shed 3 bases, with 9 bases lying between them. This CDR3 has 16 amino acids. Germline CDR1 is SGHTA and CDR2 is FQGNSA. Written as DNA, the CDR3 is TGTGCCAGCAGCTTAGCGAAGCAGGTCTATAATTCACCCCTCCACTTT. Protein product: CASSLAKQVYNSPLHF.

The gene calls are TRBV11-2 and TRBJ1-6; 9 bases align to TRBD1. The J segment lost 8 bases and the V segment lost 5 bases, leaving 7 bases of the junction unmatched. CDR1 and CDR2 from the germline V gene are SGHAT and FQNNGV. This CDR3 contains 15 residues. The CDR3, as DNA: TGTGCCAGCAGCCGAGAGGGACAGGGATATTCACCCCTCCACTTT. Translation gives CASSREGQGYSPLHF.

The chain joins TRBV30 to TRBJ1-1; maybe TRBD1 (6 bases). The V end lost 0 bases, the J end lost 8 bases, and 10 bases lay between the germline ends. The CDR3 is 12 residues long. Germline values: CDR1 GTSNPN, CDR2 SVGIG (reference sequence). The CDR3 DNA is TGTGCCTGGAGTGTAGGGACACCCGAAGCTTTCTTT. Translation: CAWSVGTPEAFF.

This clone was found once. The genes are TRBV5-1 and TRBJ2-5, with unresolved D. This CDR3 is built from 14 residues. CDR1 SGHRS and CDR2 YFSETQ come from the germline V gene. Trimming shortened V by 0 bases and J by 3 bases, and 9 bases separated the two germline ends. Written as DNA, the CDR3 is TGCGCCAGCAGCTTGGGGGCACCTAAAGAGACCCAGTACTTC. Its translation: CASSLGAPKETQYF.

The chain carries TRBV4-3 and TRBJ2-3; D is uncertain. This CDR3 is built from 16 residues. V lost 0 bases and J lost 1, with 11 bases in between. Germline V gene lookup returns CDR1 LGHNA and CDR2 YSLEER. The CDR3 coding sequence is TGCGCCAGCAGCCAAGAGTTTAGTTTAGGCACAGATACGCAGTATTTT. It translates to CASSQEFSLGTDTQYF.

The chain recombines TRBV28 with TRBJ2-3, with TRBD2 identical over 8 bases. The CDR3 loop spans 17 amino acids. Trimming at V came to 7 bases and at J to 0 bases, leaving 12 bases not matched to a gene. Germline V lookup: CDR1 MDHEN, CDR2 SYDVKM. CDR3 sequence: CASTPASGSYSTDTQYF. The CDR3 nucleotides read TGTGCCAGCACCCCGGCTAGCGGGTCCTATAGCACAGATACGCAGTATTTT.

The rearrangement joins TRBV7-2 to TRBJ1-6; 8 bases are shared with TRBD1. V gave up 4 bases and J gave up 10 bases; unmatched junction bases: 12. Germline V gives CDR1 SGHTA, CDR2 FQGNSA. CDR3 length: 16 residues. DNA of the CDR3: TGTGCCAGCAGCTCGGTCGGACAGGGAAGGTACTCACCCCTCCACTTT. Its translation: CASSSVGQGRYSPLHF.

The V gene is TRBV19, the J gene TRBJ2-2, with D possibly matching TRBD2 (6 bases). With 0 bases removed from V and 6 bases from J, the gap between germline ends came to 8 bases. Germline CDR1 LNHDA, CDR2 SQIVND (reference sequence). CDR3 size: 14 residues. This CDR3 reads CASSIDGSAGELFF. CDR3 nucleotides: TGTGCCAGTAGTATAGACGGGAGCGCCGGGGAGCTGTTTTTT.

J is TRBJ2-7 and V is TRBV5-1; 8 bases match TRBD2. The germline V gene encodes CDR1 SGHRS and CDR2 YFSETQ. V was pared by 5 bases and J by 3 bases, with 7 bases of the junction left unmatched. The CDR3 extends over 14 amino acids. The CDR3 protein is CASSTTGGVYEQYF. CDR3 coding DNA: TGCGCCAGCAGTACCACGGGGGGGGTCTACGAGCAGTACTTC. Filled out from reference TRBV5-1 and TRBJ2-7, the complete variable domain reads KAGVTQTPRYLIKTRGQQVTLSCSPISGHRSVSWYQQTPGQGLQFLFEYFSETQRNKGNFPGRFSGRQFSNSRSEMNVSTLELGDSALYLCASSTTGGVYEQYFGPGTRLTVT.

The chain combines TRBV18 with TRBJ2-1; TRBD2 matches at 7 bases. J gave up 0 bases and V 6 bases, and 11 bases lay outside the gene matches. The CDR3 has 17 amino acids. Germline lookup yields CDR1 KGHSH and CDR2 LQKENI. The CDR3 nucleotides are TGTGCCAGCTCGCCCCAACTAGCGACCGGCTCCTACAATGAGCAGTTCTTC. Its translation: CASSPQLATGSYNEQFF.

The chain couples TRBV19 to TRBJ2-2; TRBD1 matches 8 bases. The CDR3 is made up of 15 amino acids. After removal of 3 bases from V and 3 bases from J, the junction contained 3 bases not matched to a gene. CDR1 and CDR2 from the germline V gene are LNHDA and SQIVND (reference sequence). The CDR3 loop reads CASSMDRVDTGELFF. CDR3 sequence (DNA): TGTGCCAGTAGTATGGACAGGGTAGACACCGGGGAGCTGTTTTTT. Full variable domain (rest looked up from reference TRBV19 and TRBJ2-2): DGGITQSPKYLFRKEGQNVTLSCEQNLNHDAMYWYRQDPGQGLRLIYYSQIVNDFQKGDIAEGYSVSREKKESFPLTVTSAQKNPTAFYLCASSMDRVDTGELFFGEGSRLTVL.

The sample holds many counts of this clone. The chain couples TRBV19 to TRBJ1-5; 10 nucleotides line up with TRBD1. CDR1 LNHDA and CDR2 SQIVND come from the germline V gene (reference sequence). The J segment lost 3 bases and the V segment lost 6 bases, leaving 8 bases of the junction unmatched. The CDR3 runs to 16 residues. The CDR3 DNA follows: TGTGCCAGTAGCCGCCATGGGACAGGGGCCAATCAGCCCCAGCATTTT. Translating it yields CASSRHGTGANQPQHF.

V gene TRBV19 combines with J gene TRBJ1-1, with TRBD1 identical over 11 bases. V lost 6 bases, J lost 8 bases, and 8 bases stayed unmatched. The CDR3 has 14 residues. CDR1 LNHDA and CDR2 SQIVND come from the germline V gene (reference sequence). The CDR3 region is CASSTLGTGGEAFF. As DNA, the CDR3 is TGTGCCAGTAGCACCCTGGGGACAGGGGGAGAAGCTTTCTTT.

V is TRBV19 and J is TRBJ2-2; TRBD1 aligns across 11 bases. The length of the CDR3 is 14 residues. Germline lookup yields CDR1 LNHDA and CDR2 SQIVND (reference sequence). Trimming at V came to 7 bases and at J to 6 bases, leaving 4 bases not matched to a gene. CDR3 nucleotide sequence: TGTGCCAGTAATCAGGGACAGGGGGCCGGGGAGCTGTTTTTT. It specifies CASNQGQGAGELFF.

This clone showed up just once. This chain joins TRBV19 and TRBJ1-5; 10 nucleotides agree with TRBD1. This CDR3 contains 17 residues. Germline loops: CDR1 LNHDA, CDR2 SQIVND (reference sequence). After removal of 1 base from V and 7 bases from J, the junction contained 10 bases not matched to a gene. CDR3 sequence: CASSIVAGTGVIQPQHF. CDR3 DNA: TGTGCCAGTAGTATAGTTGCCGGGACAGGGGTAATCCAGCCCCAGCATTTT. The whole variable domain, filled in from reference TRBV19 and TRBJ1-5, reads DGGITQSPKYLFRKEGQNVTLSCEQNLNHDAMYWYRQDPGQGLRLIYYSQIVNDFQKGDIAEGYSVSREKKESFPLTVTSAQKNPTAFYLCASSIVAGTGVIQPQHFGDGTRLSIL.

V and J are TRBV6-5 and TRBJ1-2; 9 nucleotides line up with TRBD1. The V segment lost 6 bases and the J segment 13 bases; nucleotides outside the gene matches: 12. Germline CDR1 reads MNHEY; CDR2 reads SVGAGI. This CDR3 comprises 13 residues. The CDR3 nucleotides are TGTGCCAGCAGCGGGGGGACAGGGTATTTATCCACCTTC. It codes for CASSGGTGYLSTF.

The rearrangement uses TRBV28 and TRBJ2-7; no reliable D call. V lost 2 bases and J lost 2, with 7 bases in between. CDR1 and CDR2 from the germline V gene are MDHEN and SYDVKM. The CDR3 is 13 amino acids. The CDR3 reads CASSLRATYEQYF. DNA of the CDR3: TGTGCCAGCAGTTTAAGAGCGACCTACGAGCAGTACTTC.

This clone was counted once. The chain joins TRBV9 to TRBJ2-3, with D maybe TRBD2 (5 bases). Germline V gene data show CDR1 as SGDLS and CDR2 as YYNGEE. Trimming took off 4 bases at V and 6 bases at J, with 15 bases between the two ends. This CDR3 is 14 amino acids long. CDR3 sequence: CASSPWTLSDTQYF. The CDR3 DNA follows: TGTGCCAGCAGCCCCTGGACTCTTAGCGATACGCAGTATTTT. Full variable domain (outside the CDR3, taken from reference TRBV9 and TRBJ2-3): DSGVTQTPKHLITATGQRVTLRCSPRSGDLSVYWYQQSLDQGLQFLIQYYNGEERAKGNILERFSAQQFPDLHSELNLSSLELGDSALYFCASSPWTLSDTQYFGPGTRLTVL.

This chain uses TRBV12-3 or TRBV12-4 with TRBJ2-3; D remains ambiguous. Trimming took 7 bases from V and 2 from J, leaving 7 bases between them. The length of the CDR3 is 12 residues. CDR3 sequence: CASIYNTDTQYF. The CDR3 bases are TGTGCCAGCATTTATAACACAGATACGCAGTATTTT.